The next 29 T cell receptor beta chains were all read from a single sample in a study of T-cell reconstitution after alpha-beta-depleted transplantation in children (dated by TCRdb to about 2016). Library preparation used PCR. TCRdb names Illumina HiSeq 2500 as the instrument used. To normalize quantification of the TCRbeta repertoire, the TCR libraries were built with molecular barcoding that relied on unique molecular identifiers. TCRdb reprocessed the public reads (quality trimming at Q25 with fastp, clone calling with MiXCR) and kept in-frame beta chains. Identical CDR3 protein sequences are pooled into one entry, listed with their most common genes and DNA. Recorded for this sample are about 610,000 distinct CDR3 sequences; more than 9% of them occurred a single time. Of the sample, roughly 4% falls within the top ten clones. The starting material was PBMCs from the stem cell graft donor, obtained from the stem cell graft. The receptors shown here come from a human donor who donated a stem cell graft to a child with acute myeloid leukemia.

This clonotype turned up a few times. This chain connects TRBV11-2 to TRBJ2-7, with 8 bases aligning to TRBD1. Germline CDR1 is SGHAT and CDR2 is FQNNGV. The CDR3 contains 14 residues. V dropped 4 bases and J dropped 5; count of bases not matched to a gene: 7. CDR3 residues: CASSSQGARNEQYF. The CDR3 coding sequence is TGTGCCAGCAGCTCCCAGGGGGCGCGTAACGAGCAGTACTTC.

This clonotype was detected many times. J is TRBJ2-7 and V is TRBV12-3 or TRBV12-4, with 13 bases fitting TRBD2. Germline trimming cut 2 bases from V and 3 bases from J; bases unmatched to any gene: 10. This CDR3 contains 18 residues. The CDR3 protein is CASSLWTSGSGTVYEQYF. As DNA, the CDR3 is TGTGCCAGCAGTTTATGGACTAGCGGGAGTGGAACGGTCTACGAGCAGTACTTC.

In this sample, this clonotype turned up many times. The gene calls are TRBV12-3 or TRBV12-4 and TRBJ2-2; D is uncertain. This CDR3 has 13 amino acids. Trimming cost V 3 bases and J 8 bases, with 10 bases left between them. Here the CDR3 reads CASSLAEGGELFF. CDR3 nucleotides: TGTGCCAGCAGTTTGGCCGAAGGGGGGGAGCTGTTTTTT.

This clonotype was found a few times. The rearrangement joins TRBV5-1 to TRBJ2-1; D perhaps matches TRBD2 (5 bases). Trimming cost V 1 base and J 6 bases, with 14 bases left between them. The V gene's germline CDR1 is SGHRS and CDR2 YFSETQ. The CDR3 spans 15 residues. DNA for the CDR3: TGCGCCAGCAGCTTGTGGGAGACGGTAGGCAATGAGCAGTTCTTC. This codes for CASSLWETVGNEQFF.

This clonotype was counted a few times. The V and J genes are TRBV6-1 and TRBJ2-7, with a possible D match to TRBD2 (7 bases). Germline V lookup: CDR1 MNHNS, CDR2 SASEGT. The V and J ends lost 8 bases and 0 bases respectively, with 20 bases between them. There are 16 residues in the CDR3. The CDR3 loop is CASSKGGGQSSYEQYF. DNA for the CDR3: TGTGCCAGCTCGAAGGGAGGGGGGCAGAGCTCCTACGAGCAGTACTTC.

This rearrangement joins TRBV29-1 to TRBJ2-3, with D possibly matching TRBD2 (5 bases). V lost 7 bases and J lost 4, with 18 bases in between. CDR3 length equals 14 residues. Germline CDR1 is SQVTM and CDR2 is ANQGSEA. The CDR3 sequence: CSGLLMRRADTQYF. DNA for the CDR3: TGCAGCGGATTACTGATGCGGCGGGCAGATACGCAGTATTTT.

The V call is TRBV12-3 or TRBV12-4, the J call TRBJ2-3; D uncertain. Trimming took 6 bases from V and 2 from J, leaving 6 bases between them. The CDR3 sequence is 12 residues long. In DNA form, the CDR3 reads TGTGCCAGCAGAACACACACAGATACGCAGTATTTT. Translating it yields CASRTHTDTQYF.

The table lists this clonotype with a few counts. The chain recombines TRBV12-3 or TRBV12-4 with TRBJ2-1, with D possibly matching TRBD1 (6 bases). The CDR3 is 15 amino acids. Trimming cost V 3 bases and J 5 bases, with 14 bases left between them. Here the CDR3 reads CASSLVQGLHNEQFF. The CDR3 DNA is TGTGCCAGCAGTTTGGTTCAGGGGCTACACAATGAGCAGTTCTTC.

The chain is built from TRBV18 and TRBJ2-1; 8 positions agree with TRBD2. Germline V lookup: CDR1 KGHSH, CDR2 LQKENI. The CDR3 has 18 residues. Unmatched junction bases numbered 9, after V lost 2 bases and J lost 0 bases. In nucleotides, the CDR3 is TGTGCCAGCTCACCATCTTGGCGGGAGGCCACCTCCTACAATGAGCAGTTCTTC. This codes for CASSPSWREATSYNEQFF.

This clonotype has more than one count but fewer than ten. This sequence joins TRBV9 and TRBJ2-1; D perhaps matches TRBD2 (5 bases). The V gene's germline CDR1 is SGDLS and CDR2 YYNGEE. The length of the CDR3 is 17 residues. V lost 4 bases and J lost 6, with 23 bases in between. The CDR3 DNA follows: TGTGCCAGCAGCCCCCATACCCCGCGCAGCGGCGGCAATGAGCAGTTCTTC. Amino acid sequence: CASSPHTPRSGGNEQFF.

The sample holds a few counts of this clonotype. This CDR3 is CSASRVQGAKNIQYF. DNA of the CDR3: TGCAGTGCTAGTAGGGTACAGGGGGCGAAAAACATTCAGTACTTC. This chain joins TRBV20-1 and TRBJ2-4, with 9 bases aligning to TRBD1. The CDR3 runs to 15 residues. V lost 3 bases and J lost 4; bases outside the gene matches: 7. Germline V gene sequence: CDR1 DFQATT, CDR2 SNEGSKA (reference sequence).

The chain joins TRBV3-1 to TRBJ2-1; 9 positions agree with TRBD2. V shed 1 base and J 5 bases; nucleotides not matched to a gene: 3. CDR1 is LGHDT, CDR2 YNNKEL, per germline (reference sequence). This CDR3 has 15 amino acids. The CDR3 is CASSQVAGVNNEQFF. CDR3 DNA: TGTGCCAGCAGCCAAGTAGCGGGAGTCAACAATGAGCAGTTCTTC.

This clonotype was counted ten times or more. V gene TRBV6-5 combines with J gene TRBJ2-5; D gene uncertain. The CDR3 is 14 residues long. In germline, CDR1 is MNHEY, CDR2 SVGAGI. V was pared by 2 bases and J by 4 bases, with 11 bases between. The CDR3 nucleotides are TGTGCCAGCAGTTACGCGCCCTCGGGAGAGACCCAGTACTTC. Encoded protein: CASSYAPSGETQYF.

The rearrangement uses TRBV6-5 and TRBJ2-7; 8 nucleotides line up with TRBD1. The ends lost 4 bases at V and 5 bases at J; junction bases unmatched: 7. From germline, CDR1 is MNHEY and CDR2 SVGAGI. The CDR3 is 14 amino acids. The CDR3 sequence: CASSLSTGENEQYF. Written as DNA, the CDR3 is TGTGCCAGCAGTTTATCGACAGGGGAGAACGAGCAGTACTTC.

This clonotype came up a few times. The J gene is TRBJ2-5, the V gene TRBV29-1, with 7 nucleotides matching TRBD2. Trimming at V came to 4 bases and at J to 4 bases, leaving 6 bases not matched to a gene. This CDR3 has 13 amino acids. The V gene's germline CDR1 is SQVTM and CDR2 ANQGSEA. CDR3 DNA: TGCAGCGTTGCGGCGGGGGTAGGAGAGACCCAGTACTTC. As protein: CSVAAGVGETQYF.

Ten or more counts support this clonotype. The chain carries TRBV12-3 or TRBV12-4 and TRBJ1-2; 8 positions match TRBD1. This CDR3 spans 14 amino acids. J gave up 3 bases and V 3 bases, and 3 bases lay outside the gene matches. Here the CDR3 reads CASSFGQGDYGYTF. Written as DNA, the CDR3 is TGTGCCAGCAGTTTCGGACAGGGTGACTATGGCTACACCTTC.

V gene TRBV6-4 combines with J gene TRBJ2-1; TRBD2 agrees at 13 bases. Losses at the gene ends were 6 bases for V and 8 bases for J; bases not matched to a gene: 4. The CDR3 sequence is 14 residues long. The V gene's germline CDR1 is MRHNA and CDR2 SNTAGT. Here the CDR3 DNA reads TGTGCCAGCAGACAGACTAGCGGGAGGCATGAGCAGTTCTTC. It specifies CASRQTSGRHEQFF.

There are many counts of this clonotype. This chain connects TRBV28 to TRBJ2-2; 7 nucleotides match TRBD1. Germline V CDR1 and CDR2: MDHEN, SYDVKM. Trimming took 5 bases from V and 1 from J; bases not matched to a gene: 7. The CDR3 length is 16 residues. CDR3 sequence: CASSLTGLVNTGELFF. The CDR3 bases are TGTGCCAGCAGTCTGACAGGGCTTGTGAACACCGGGGAGCTGTTTTTT. Supplemented by reference TRBV28 and TRBJ2-2, the full variable domain reads DVKVTQSSRYLVKRTGEKVFLECVQDMDHENMFWYRQDPGLGLRLIYFSYDVKMKEKGDIPEGYSVSREKKERFSLILESASTNQTSMYLCASSLTGLVNTGELFFGEGSRLTVL.

This clonotype has just a few counts. The V call is TRBV7-2, the J call TRBJ1-1; D is possibly TRBD1 (5 bases). The germline V gene has CDR1 SGHTA and CDR2 FQGNSA. V lost 1 base and J 1 base, leaving 10 bases between the germline ends. CDR3 length: 15 residues. DNA for the CDR3: TGTGCCAGCAGCTTAGGGGGCCAAAGGAACACTGAAGCTTTCTTT. This encodes CASSLGGQRNTEAFF.

The chain combines TRBV27 with TRBJ1-1, with a tentative D call TRBD1 (6 bases). The V end was cut by 5 bases, the J end by 2 bases, with 12 bases between. Per germline, CDR1 MNHEY and CDR2 SMNVEV (reference sequence). The CDR3 is 14 amino acids. CDR3 in amino acids: CASSRRQANTEAFF. In DNA, the CDR3 is TGTGCCAGCAGTAGGCGACAGGCCAACACTGAAGCTTTCTTT.

This clonotype was detected many times. The chain links TRBV3-1 to TRBJ1-3; D is undetermined. Germline V gives CDR1 LGHDT, CDR2 YNNKEL (reference sequence). V was shortened by 4 bases and J by 1 base, with 8 bases between the two germline ends. The CDR3 has 14 residues. For the CDR3, the DNA is TGTGCCAGCAGCCCCTCGGGGTCTGGAAACACCATATATTTT. Translation: CASSPSGSGNTIYF.

The V and J genes are TRBV20-1 and TRBJ2-7; D possibly matches TRBD1 or TRBD2 (5 bases each). Looked up from germline, CDR1 is DFQATT and CDR2 is SNEGSKA (reference sequence). The CDR3 is 13 amino acids. V dropped 6 bases and J dropped 2 bases, with 14 bases sitting between them. In DNA form, the CDR3 reads TGCAGTGCCCCCCTCTGGGGACCCTACGAGCAGTACTTC. Residues: CSAPLWGPYEQYF.

This clonotype has a handful of counts. This chain connects TRBV20-1 to TRBJ2-1, with TRBD2 matching over 10 bases. V was clipped by 6 bases and J by 8 bases; unmatched bases: 13. Germline CDR1 and CDR2: DFQATT and SNEGSKA (reference sequence). This CDR3 has 15 amino acids. CDR3 coding DNA: TGCAGTGCCCCCCAGTCGTCTAGCGGGAGTGATGAGCAGTTCTTC. Translated, it gives CSAPQSSSGSDEQFF.

There are a few counts of this clonotype. The chain couples TRBV29-1 to TRBJ1-2, with TRBD1 matching 8 bases. The CDR3 consists of 14 residues. CDR1 is SQVTM, CDR2 ANQGSEA, per germline. V dropped 6 bases and J dropped 4; count of bases not matched to a gene: 10. The CDR3 reads CSVALDRGGYGYTF. The CDR3 bases are TGCAGCGTCGCACTTGACAGGGGAGGCTATGGCTACACCTTC.

This clonotype was observed many times. The chain links TRBV4-3 to TRBJ2-7; 11 positions agree with TRBD2. Germline V CDR1 and CDR2: LGHNA, YSLEER. The CDR3 is made up of 14 amino acids. V lost 1 base, J lost 4 bases, and 0 bases stayed unmatched. CDR3 coding DNA: TGCGCCAGCAGCCAAGGGACTAGCGGGTACGAGCAGTACTTC. Its translation is CASSQGTSGYEQYF.

This clonotype was seen ten or more times. The gene calls are TRBV7-9 and TRBJ2-1, with 7 bases that match TRBD1. The V gene end was trimmed by 5 bases and the J gene end by 4 bases; junction bases not matched to a gene: 14. The germline CDR1 and CDR2 sequences are SEHNR and FQNEAQ (reference sequence). The CDR3 runs 17 residues. The CDR3 DNA follows: TGTGCCAGCAGCCGAACAGGGGCCCCGCCCGTATACAATGAGCAGTTCTTC. As protein: CASSRTGAPPVYNEQFF.

The sample holds many counts of this clonotype. J is TRBJ2-1 and V is TRBV5-1; the D gene is possibly TRBD1 (8 bases). V was shortened by 3 bases and J by 6 bases, with 13 bases between the two germline ends. CDR1 is SGHRS, CDR2 YFSETQ, per germline. The CDR3 totals 14 residues. Here the CDR3 reads CASSSTGEGNEQFF. CDR3 bases: TGCGCCAGCAGCTCGACAGGGGAGGGCAATGAGCAGTTCTTC.

The chain uses TRBV10-3 and TRBJ2-7; D is possibly TRBD2 (5 bases). V gave up 8 bases and J gave up 2 bases, with 19 bases separating them. The CDR3 extends over 15 amino acids. From germline, CDR1 is ENHRY and CDR2 SYGVKD. Here the CDR3 reads CAISSGLAATYEQYF. The CDR3 bases are TGTGCCATCTCTTCGGGGTTGGCAGCTACCTACGAGCAGTACTTC.

The chain carries TRBV7-2 and TRBJ2-5; D could derive from TRBD1 or TRBD2 (5 bases each). Trimming removed 5 bases from V and 5 bases from J, with 18 bases in between. The CDR3 length is 15 residues. Germline loops: CDR1 SGHTA, CDR2 FQGNSA. The CDR3 region is CASSQRKGERETQYF. The CDR3 coding sequence is TGTGCCAGCAGCCAACGTAAAGGGGAGAGGGAGACCCAGTACTTC.